This T cell receptor beta chain was obtained from a study of cytomegalovirus exposure and HLA in healthy donors. Study outcomes and limitations: TCR beta sequences numbering 15,000 to 20,000 were associated with HLA alleles at 0.05 false discovery rate in a later analysis. Rates of TCR association differed by HLA locus in a later analysis, with DRB1 highest and HLA-C lowest.

Germline V CDR1 and CDR2: MNHEY, SVGAGI. The V end was cut by 10 bases, the J end by 4 bases, with 16 bases between. The CDR3 runs 13 residues. This PCR relied on a set of 60 Vbeta primers and 13 Jbeta primers. Libraries were prepared by immunoSEQ multiplex PCR; TCRdb keeps only in-frame clonotypes and omits some of them. The sample lists approximately 120,000 clones, over 60% seen once, with 9.5% to 13% in the top ten. As regards this clone: What it recognizes is unknown.

Sequencing input: PBMCs. This receptor was identified in a man aged 40-55 years in good health and CMV-seropositive. The chain uses TRBV6-5 and TRBJ1-1; the D gene is possibly TRBD1 (5 bases). The CDR3 loop reads CATRGGIATEAFF. DNA for the CDR3: TGTGCCACCCGGGGGGGGATTGCCACTGAAGCTTTCTTT.